These 17 T cell receptor beta chains were all obtained from the same sample, sequenced in a study of chronic HIV infection and antiretroviral therapy. TCRdb re-analysed the 5' RACE reads in MiXCR, keeping a single row per CDR3 protein. The data show fewer than 40,000 distinct CDR3 sequences, roughly 8.8% seen once. Material: peripheral blood. The receptors derive from an adult who had HIV and had not received antiretroviral therapy, or was an uninfected healthy control (not recorded which).

This clonotype was detected only a few times. The chain combines TRBV10-3 with TRBJ1-2; D possibly corresponds to TRBD1 (6 bases). The CDR3 length is 16 residues. Per germline, CDR1 ENHRY and CDR2 SYGVKD. V was trimmed by 4 bases and J by 4 bases, leaving 19 bases between them. For the CDR3, the DNA is TGTGCCATCAGTGGGACAGAATCCCAAGCGGTCTATGGCTACACCTTC. The encoded protein is CAISGTESQAVYGYTF.

Ten or more counts support this clonotype. V gene TRBV10-3 combines with J gene TRBJ2-1; TRBD2 agrees at 8 bases. Germline-derived CDR1 and CDR2 are ENHRY and SYGVKD. The CDR3 has 15 amino acids. Unmatched junction bases numbered 4, after V lost 1 base and J lost 5 bases. The CDR3 protein is CAISEYGSGNNEQFF. DNA for the CDR3: TGTGCCATCAGTGAGTACGGTAGCGGGAACAATGAGCAGTTCTTC.

For this clonotype: Given a much more abundant clone one base away, this may be a read error. This chain links TRBV9 with TRBJ1-1; D might be TRBD1 (6 bases). The CDR3 consists of 13 residues. Germline-derived CDR1 and CDR2 are SGDLS and YYNGEE. The CDR3 region is CASSRGRDTETFF. Here the CDR3 DNA reads TGTGCCAGCAGTAGGGGCAGGGACACTGAAACTTTCTTT.

This rearrangement joins TRBV21-1 to TRBJ1-5. TRBV21-1 is a documented pseudogene. This CDR3 region has 12 residues. The CDR3 loop is CASSRYNQPQHF. The CDR3 bases are TGTGCCAGCAGCAGGTACAATCAGCCCCAGCATTTT.

This clonotype was counted many times. The chain combines TRBV4-2 with TRBJ2-7, with TRBD1 identical over 10 bases. V lost 3 bases and J lost 4; bases outside the gene matches: 9. This CDR3 is 16 amino acids long. Germline V CDR1 and CDR2: LGHNA, YNFKEQ. The CDR3 DNA is TGTGCCAGCAGCCAGCAAGCCGGGACAGGGGATTACGAGCAGTACTTC. Translated: CASSQQAGTGDYEQYF.

This clonotype was counted at least ten times. This chain connects TRBV3-1 to TRBJ2-2; D assignment may be TRBD1 or TRBD2 (5 bases each). Germline assignment: CDR1 LGHDT and CDR2 YNNKEL (reference sequence). V was clipped by 6 bases and J by 4 bases, with 18 bases between them. The CDR3 covers 16 residues. The CDR3 region is CASRPFGADGTGELFF. The CDR3 coding sequence is TGTGCCAGCAGACCTTTCGGGGCGGACGGCACCGGGGAGCTGTTTTTT.

V is TRBV9 and J is TRBJ2-1; D remains ambiguous. Trimming shortened V by 3 bases and J by 8 bases, and 12 bases separated the two germline ends. The CDR3 totals 13 residues. Germline CDR1 is SGDLS and CDR2 is YYNGEE. CDR3 sequence (DNA): TGTGCCAGCAGCGAGGGCCTCGGAGATGAGCAGTTCTTC. Translation: CASSEGLGDEQFF. The entire variable domain, with the rest obtained from reference TRBV9 and TRBJ2-1, is as follows: DSGVTQTPKHLITATGQRVTLRCSPRSGDLSVYWYQQSLDQGLQFLIQYYNGEERAKGNILERFSAQQFPDLHSELNLSSLELGDSALYFCASSEGLGDEQFFGPGTRLTVL.

This clonotype was observed a few times. The chain carries TRBV10-3 and TRBJ2-6, with D perhaps TRBD2 (5 bases). V shed 5 bases and J shed 2 bases, with 10 bases lying between them. The germline gives CDR1 ENHRY, CDR2 SYGVKD. This CDR3 comprises 15 residues. CDR3 region: CAISRGGTGANVLTF. Written as DNA, the CDR3 is TGTGCCATCAGTCGCGGAGGAACTGGGGCCAACGTCCTGACTTTC.

The V gene is TRBV12-3 or TRBV12-4, the J gene TRBJ2-3, with D tentatively TRBD1 or TRBD2 (5 bases each). V dropped 6 bases and J dropped 4 bases, with 14 bases sitting between them. The CDR3 sequence is 14 residues long. The CDR3, as DNA: TGTGCCAGCAGCCCCGGGGCCGGCGCAGATACGCAGTATTTT. Protein sequence: CASSPGAGADTQYF.

This clonotype was found a few times. The chain couples TRBV7-3 to TRBJ1-1; D unresolved. The CDR3 loop spans 13 amino acids. The germline gives CDR1 SGHTA, CDR2 FQGTGA. Trimming pared 5 bases from V and 1 base from J, leaving 8 bases between. CDR3 coding DNA: TGTGCCAGCAGCATCGCAGCGAACACTGAAGCTTTCTTT. This sequence encodes CASSIAANTEAFF.

This clonotype was found a few times. The chain has TRBV7-2 and TRBJ2-7; 7 bases are shared with TRBD1. Losses at the gene ends were 5 bases for V and 2 bases for J; bases not matched to a gene: 3. This CDR3 comprises 13 residues. Looked up from germline, CDR1 is SGHTA and CDR2 is FQGNSA. CDR3 nucleotides: TGTGCCAGCAGCCGTGGACAGGCCTACGAGCAGTACTTC. This encodes CASSRGQAYEQYF.

In this sample, this clonotype turned up many times. J is TRBJ1-5 and V is TRBV5-1; D call uncertain. CDR1 SGHRS and CDR2 YFSETQ come from the germline V gene. Trimming pared 3 bases from V and 4 bases from J, leaving 5 bases between. CDR3 length: 12 amino acids. Here the CDR3 DNA reads TGCGCCAGCAGCTCAATAAATCAGCCCCAGCATTTT. This sequence encodes CASSSINQPQHF.

This clonotype was recorded a few times. The rearrangement links TRBV7-2 to TRBJ1-2; TRBD1 is a possible D gene (6 bases). The CDR3 is 13 amino acids. V lost 5 bases, J lost 6 bases, and 13 bases lay in between. The germline CDR1 and CDR2 sequences are SGHTA and FQGNSA. The CDR3 reads CASSHNRVDGYTF. The DNA of the CDR3 is TGTGCCAGCAGCCACAACAGGGTTGATGGCTACACCTTC.

The table lists this clonotype with a few counts. This chain connects TRBV2 to TRBJ2-3; tentatively, D is TRBD1 (5 bases). V dropped 6 bases and J dropped 2 bases, with 9 bases sitting between them. The germline V gene has CDR1 SNHLY and CDR2 FYNNEI. This CDR3 contains 13 residues. The CDR3 reads CASRDKYTDTQYF. Here the CDR3 DNA reads TGTGCCAGCAGGGACAAGTACACAGATACGCAGTATTTT.

This clonotype occurred many times. CDR3 loop: CASSLTGSYGYTF. The CDR3 DNA reads as TGTGCCAGCAGCCTGACAGGTAGCTATGGCTACACCTTC. This chain links TRBV9 with TRBJ1-2, with D tentatively TRBD1 (6 bases). This CDR3 is 13 amino acids long. Germline loops: CDR1 SGDLS, CDR2 YYNGEE. Trimming cost V 4 bases and J 4 bases, with 11 bases left between them.

This clonotype has a handful of counts. The CDR3 sequence is CASSASGRTYEQYF. The DNA for the CDR3 is TGTGCCAGCAGTGCCAGCGGGAGGACCTACGAGCAGTACTTC. This rearrangement joins TRBV28 to TRBJ2-7, with 9 positions matching TRBD2. J lost 2 bases, V lost 5 bases, and 4 bases had no gene match. The CDR3 extends over 14 amino acids. Germline loops: CDR1 MDHEN, CDR2 SYDVKM.

The gene calls are TRBV29-1 and TRBJ2-3; D is perhaps TRBD2 (6 bases). The CDR3 length is 14 residues. V gave up 3 bases and J gave up 4 bases, with 14 bases separating them. Germline V gene sequence: CDR1 SQVTM, CDR2 ANQGSEA. CDR3 region: CSVEWGGMSDTQYF. CDR3 bases: TGCAGCGTTGAGTGGGGCGGGATGTCAGATACGCAGTATTTT.